The present TCR beta chain was sequenced within a study of CD8 T cells in ankylosing spondylitis. Study results and caveats: Ankylosing spondylitis blood appeared to carry a characteristic TCR beta motif of roughly eight highly homologous variants. CD8+ disease-linked clones were present at relatively low frequencies in blood.

TCRdb recomputed calls from the 5' RACE reads with MiXCR, one row per CDR3 protein. The table includes over 700,000 distinct CDR3 sequences, around 20% detected once. Germline V CDR1 and CDR2: SEHNR, FQNEAQ (reference sequence). The trim removed 3 bases at V and 1 base at J, leaving 6 bases unmatched. The CDR3 spans 16 residues. This clonotype appeared many times. Its antigen is currently unknown. V usage is TRBV7-9 and J usage is TRBJ2-4, with 7 bases fitting TRBD1. This TCR came from a male donor with ankylosing spondylitis. The sample taken for sequencing was blood, either unsorted or a sorted T cell fraction (not recorded which). The CDR3 DNA reads as TGTGCCAGCAGCTTCCCCTCGGGACAGGCCAAAAACATTCAGTACTTC. This encodes CASSFPSGQAKNIQYF. The variable domain in full, completed from reference TRBV7-9 and TRBJ2-4, reads DTGVSQNPRHKITKRGQNVTFRCDPISEHNRLYWYRQTLGQGPEFLTYFQNEAQLEKSRLLSDRFSAERPKGSFSTLEIQRTEQGDSAMYLCASSFPSGQAKNIQYFGAGTRLSVL.